The 10 T cell receptor beta chains in this list originate from one sample, sequenced in a study of blood T cell repertoires in COVID-19. Method: immunoSEQ multiplex PCR; TCRdb's copy keeps in-frame clones and lacks some. The top ten clones hold around 3% of a sample with 300,000 to 400,000 clones, 89% of them seen once. Sequenced sample: peripheral blood. The receptors shown here come from a woman aged 25 to 39 with COVID-19, enrolled during active disease.

This clone is a singleton in its sample. V usage is TRBV10-3 and J usage is TRBJ2-7, with 8 bases matching TRBD2. V dropped 3 bases and J dropped 0; count of bases not matched to a gene: 13. Germline assignment: CDR1 ENHRY and CDR2 SYGVKD. The CDR3 sequence is 18 residues long. The CDR3 coding sequence is TGTGCCATCAGTGACGTTTTGGGGGCGGGGGGCCTCTCCTACGAGCAGTACTTC. Protein sequence: CAISDVLGAGGLSYEQYF.

The chain joins TRBV7-2 to TRBJ2-5; tentatively, D is TRBD2 (6 bases). V shed 4 bases and J shed 5 bases, with 14 bases lying between them. The germline gives CDR1 SGHTA, CDR2 FQGNSA. This CDR3 has 14 amino acids. The CDR3, as DNA: TGTGCCAGCAGCTCCTACCTAGCGAGGGAGACCCAGTACTTC. It translates to CASSSYLARETQYF.

The chain carries TRBV7-9 and TRBJ1-1; D is perhaps TRBD1 (6 bases). CDR1 is SEHNR and CDR2 is FQNEAQ in the germline V gene (reference sequence). The CDR3 contains 15 residues. V was clipped by 5 bases and J by 4 bases, with 17 bases between them. The CDR3 here is CASSPRQDASTEAFF. The CDR3 DNA sequence: TGTGCCAGCAGCCCTCGACAGGATGCGAGCACTGAAGCTTTCTTT.

The gene calls are TRBV30 and TRBJ1-5; no firm D call. This CDR3 is built from 13 residues. Germline CDR1 GTSNPN, CDR2 SVGIG (reference sequence). Trimming took 5 bases from V and 7 from J, leaving 15 bases between them. The CDR3: CAWGPGGGQPQHF. The CDR3 region has the DNA TGTGCCTGGGGCCCAGGAGGAGGCCAGCCCCAGCATTTT.

This chain uses TRBV28 with TRBJ2-7, with 8 bases aligning to TRBD1. This CDR3 has 15 residues. Trimming cost V 3 bases and J 3 bases; bases outside gene matches: 7. The V gene's germline CDR1 is MDHEN and CDR2 SYDVKM. CDR3 region: CASSFTGTGDYEQYF. The CDR3 DNA reads TGTGCCAGCAGTTTTACCGGGACAGGCGACTACGAGCAGTACTTC.

This clone was picked up one time. This chain uses TRBV6-5 with TRBJ2-1; 7 nucleotides line up with TRBD2. V shed 5 bases, J shed 2 bases, and the junction held 6 bases outside the gene matches. The germline gives CDR1 MNHEY, CDR2 SVGAGI. The CDR3 sequence is 15 residues long. CDR3 region: CASSRTRGTYNEQFF. Here the CDR3 DNA reads TGTGCCAGCAGTCGGACTAGGGGTACCTACAATGAGCAGTTCTTC.

The chain recombines TRBV30 with TRBJ1-2; tentative D call: TRBD1 (5 bases). Trimming cost V 2 bases and J 5 bases, with 18 bases left between them. This CDR3 is 15 amino acids long. Looked up from germline, CDR1 is GTSNPN and CDR2 is SVGIG (reference sequence). The CDR3 spells CAWSPPGVPVYGYTF. DNA for the CDR3: TGTGCCTGGAGTCCTCCGGGGGTCCCAGTGTATGGCTACACCTTC.

V gene TRBV11-2 combines with J gene TRBJ2-7; 7 nucleotides line up with TRBD1. Germline V gene lookup returns CDR1 SGHAT and CDR2 FQNNGV. V shed 3 bases and J 2 bases; nucleotides not matched to a gene: 10. There are 16 residues in the CDR3. The CDR3 sequence is CASSFPKAQGPYEQYF. The CDR3 DNA reads TGTGCCAGCAGCTTTCCAAAGGCACAGGGGCCCTACGAGCAGTACTTC.

The gene calls are TRBV29-1 and TRBJ2-5, with D possibly TRBD2 on 5 matching bases. This CDR3 comprises 11 residues. Germline V gene data show CDR1 as SQVTM and CDR2 as ANQGSEA. Trimming took off 6 bases at V and 1 base at J, with 6 bases between the two ends. CDR3 sequence reads: CSVGIQETQYF. The CDR3 nucleotides read TGCAGCGTCGGGATCCAAGAGACCCAGTACTTC.

The chain uses TRBV10-3 and TRBJ2-3; 7 nucleotides match TRBD1. Germline values: CDR1 ENHRY, CDR2 SYGVKD. CDR3 length equals 13 residues. V was clipped by 6 bases and J by 2 bases; unmatched bases: 2. DNA for the CDR3: TGTGCCATCAGCGGGACAGACACAGATACGCAGTATTTT. It specifies CAISGTDTDTQYF.